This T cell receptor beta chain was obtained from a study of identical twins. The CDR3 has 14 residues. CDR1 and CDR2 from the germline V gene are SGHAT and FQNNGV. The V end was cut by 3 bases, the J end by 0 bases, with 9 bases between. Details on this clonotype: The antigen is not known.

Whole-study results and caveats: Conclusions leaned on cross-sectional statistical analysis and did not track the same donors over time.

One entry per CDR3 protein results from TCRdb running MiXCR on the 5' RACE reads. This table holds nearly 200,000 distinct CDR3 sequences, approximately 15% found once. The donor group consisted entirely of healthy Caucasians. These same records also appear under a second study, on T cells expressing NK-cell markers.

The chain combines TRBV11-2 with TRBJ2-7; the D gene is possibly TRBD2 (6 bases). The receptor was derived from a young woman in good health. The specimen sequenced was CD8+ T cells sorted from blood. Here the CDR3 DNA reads TGTGCCAGCAGCTTCGGGACTGCCTCCTACGAGCAGTACTTC. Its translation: CASSFGTASYEQYF. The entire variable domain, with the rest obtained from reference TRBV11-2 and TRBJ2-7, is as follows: EAGVAQSPRYKIIEKRQSVAFWCNPISGHATLYWYQQILGQGPKLLIQFQNNGVVDDSQLPKDRFSAERLKGVDSTLKIQPAKLEDSAVYLCASSFGTASYEQYFGPGTRLTVT.